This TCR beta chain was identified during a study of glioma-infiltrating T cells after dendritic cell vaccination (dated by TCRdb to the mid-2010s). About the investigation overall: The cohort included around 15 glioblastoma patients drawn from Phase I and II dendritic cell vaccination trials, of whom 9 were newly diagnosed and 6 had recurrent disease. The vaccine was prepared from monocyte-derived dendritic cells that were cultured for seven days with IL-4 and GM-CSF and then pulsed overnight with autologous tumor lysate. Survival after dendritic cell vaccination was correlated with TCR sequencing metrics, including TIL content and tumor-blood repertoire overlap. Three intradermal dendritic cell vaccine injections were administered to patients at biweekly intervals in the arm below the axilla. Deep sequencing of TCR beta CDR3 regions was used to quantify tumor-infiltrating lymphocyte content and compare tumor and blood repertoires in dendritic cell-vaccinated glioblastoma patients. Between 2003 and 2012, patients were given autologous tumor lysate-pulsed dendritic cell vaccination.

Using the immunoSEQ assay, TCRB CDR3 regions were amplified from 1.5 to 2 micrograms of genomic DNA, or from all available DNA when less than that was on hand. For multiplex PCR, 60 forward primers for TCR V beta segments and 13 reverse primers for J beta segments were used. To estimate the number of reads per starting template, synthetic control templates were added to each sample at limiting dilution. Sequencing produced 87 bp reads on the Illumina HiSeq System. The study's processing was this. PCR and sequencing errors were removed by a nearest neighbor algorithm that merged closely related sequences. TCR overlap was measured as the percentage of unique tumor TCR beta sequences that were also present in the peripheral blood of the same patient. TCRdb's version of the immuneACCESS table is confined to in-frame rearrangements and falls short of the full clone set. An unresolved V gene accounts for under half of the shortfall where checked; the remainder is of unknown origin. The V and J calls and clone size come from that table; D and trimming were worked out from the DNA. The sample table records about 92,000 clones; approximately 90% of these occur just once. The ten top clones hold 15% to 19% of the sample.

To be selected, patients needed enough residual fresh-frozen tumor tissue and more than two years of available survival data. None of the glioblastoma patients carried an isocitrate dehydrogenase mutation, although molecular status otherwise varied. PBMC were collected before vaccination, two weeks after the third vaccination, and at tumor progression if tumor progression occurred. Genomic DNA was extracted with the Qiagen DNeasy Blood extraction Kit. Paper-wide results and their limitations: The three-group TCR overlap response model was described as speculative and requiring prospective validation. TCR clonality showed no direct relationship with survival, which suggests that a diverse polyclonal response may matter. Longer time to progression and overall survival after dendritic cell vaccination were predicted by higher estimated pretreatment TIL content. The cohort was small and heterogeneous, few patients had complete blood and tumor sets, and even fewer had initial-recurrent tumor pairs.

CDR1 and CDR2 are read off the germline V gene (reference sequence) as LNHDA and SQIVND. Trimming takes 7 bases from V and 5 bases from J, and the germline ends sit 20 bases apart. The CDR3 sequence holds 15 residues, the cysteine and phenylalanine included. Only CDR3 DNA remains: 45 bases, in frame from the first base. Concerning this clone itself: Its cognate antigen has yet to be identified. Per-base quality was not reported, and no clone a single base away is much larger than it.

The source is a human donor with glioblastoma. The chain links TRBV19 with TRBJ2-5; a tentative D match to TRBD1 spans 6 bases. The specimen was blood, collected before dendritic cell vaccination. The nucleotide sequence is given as TGTGCCAGTACCCAGACAGGTGTCGGTTTGGAGACCCAGTACTTC. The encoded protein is CASTQTGVGLETQYF.